This T cell receptor beta chain was retrieved from a study of low-dose radiotherapy and immunotherapy resistance in tumors. First-strand cDNA used TRAV- and TRBV-specific primers, covering alpha and beta chains. TCR amplification involved around 22 PCR cycles with a constant-region primer and V-primer adapter. Each CDR3 protein gets one entry after TCRdb re-called the reads with MiXCR. The sample has around 68,000 distinct CDR3 sequences; approximately 26% are singletons. As to time point: before trial treatment. The length of the CDR3 is 14 residues. Trimming stripped 5 bases from V and 4 bases from J, with 14 bases between. Per the germline V gene, CDR1 is SGHAT and CDR2 is FQNNGV.

The gene calls are TRBV11-2 and TRBJ1-2, with D uncertain. The clonotype comes from a male donor with rectosigmoid adenocarcinoma. The sample in question was PBMCs, obtained before treatment. CDR3 region: CASSTADGTYGYTF. The CDR3 DNA is TGTGCCAGCAGCACCGCTGACGGTACCTATGGCTACACCTTC.